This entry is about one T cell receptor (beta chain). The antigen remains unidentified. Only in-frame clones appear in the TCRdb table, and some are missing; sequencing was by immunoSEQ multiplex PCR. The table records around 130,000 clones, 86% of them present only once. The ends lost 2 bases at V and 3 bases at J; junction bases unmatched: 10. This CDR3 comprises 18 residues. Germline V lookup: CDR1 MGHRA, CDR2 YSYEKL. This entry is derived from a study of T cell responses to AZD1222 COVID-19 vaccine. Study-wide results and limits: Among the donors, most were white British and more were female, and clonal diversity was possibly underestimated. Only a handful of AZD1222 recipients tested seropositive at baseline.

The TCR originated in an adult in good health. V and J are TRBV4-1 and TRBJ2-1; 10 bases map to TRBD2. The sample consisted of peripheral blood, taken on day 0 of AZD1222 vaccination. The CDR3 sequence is CASSQQRGLAGDYNEQFF. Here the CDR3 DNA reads TGCGCCAGCAGCCAACAACGAGGCCTAGCGGGAGACTACAATGAGCAGTTCTTC.